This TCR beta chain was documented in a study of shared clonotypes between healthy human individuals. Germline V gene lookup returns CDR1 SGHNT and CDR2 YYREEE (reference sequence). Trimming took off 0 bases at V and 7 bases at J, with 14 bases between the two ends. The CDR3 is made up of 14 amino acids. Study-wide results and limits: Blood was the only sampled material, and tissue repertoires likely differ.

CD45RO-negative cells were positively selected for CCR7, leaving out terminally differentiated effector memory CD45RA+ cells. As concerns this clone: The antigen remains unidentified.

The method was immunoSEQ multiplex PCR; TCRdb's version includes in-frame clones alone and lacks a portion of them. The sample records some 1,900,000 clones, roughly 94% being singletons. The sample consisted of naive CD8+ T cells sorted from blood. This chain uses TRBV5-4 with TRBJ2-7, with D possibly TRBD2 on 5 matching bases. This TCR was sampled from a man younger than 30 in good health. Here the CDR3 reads CASSLDGPGDEQYF. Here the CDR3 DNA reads TGTGCCAGCAGCTTGGATGGACCCGGGGATGAGCAGTACTTC.